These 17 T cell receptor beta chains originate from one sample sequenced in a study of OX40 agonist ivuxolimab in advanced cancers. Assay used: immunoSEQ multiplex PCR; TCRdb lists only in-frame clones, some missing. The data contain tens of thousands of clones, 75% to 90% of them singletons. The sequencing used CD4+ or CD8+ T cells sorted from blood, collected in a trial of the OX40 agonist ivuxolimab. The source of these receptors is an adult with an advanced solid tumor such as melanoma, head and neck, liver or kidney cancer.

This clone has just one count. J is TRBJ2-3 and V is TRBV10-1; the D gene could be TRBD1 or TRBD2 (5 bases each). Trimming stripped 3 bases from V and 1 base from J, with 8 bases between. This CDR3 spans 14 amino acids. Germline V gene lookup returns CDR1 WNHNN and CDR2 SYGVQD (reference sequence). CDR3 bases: TGCGCCAGCAGTGACGGGGACGGCACAGATACGCAGTATTTT. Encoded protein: CASSDGDGTDTQYF.

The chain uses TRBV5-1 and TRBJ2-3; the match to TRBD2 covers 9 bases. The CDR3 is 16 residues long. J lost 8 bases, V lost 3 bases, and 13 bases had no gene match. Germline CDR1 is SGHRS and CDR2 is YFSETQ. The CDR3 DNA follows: TGCGCCAGCAGCTCGGAACCGGGACTAGCCCCGGGTACGCAGTATTTT. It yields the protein CASSSEPGLAPGTQYF.

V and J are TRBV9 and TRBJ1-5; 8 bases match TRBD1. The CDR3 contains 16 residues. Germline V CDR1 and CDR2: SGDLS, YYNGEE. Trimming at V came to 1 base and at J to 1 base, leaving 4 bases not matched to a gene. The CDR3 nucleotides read TGTGCCAGCAGCGTAAGTCAGGGGGCGAGCAATCAGCCCCAGCATTTT. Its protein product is CASSVSQGASNQPQHF.

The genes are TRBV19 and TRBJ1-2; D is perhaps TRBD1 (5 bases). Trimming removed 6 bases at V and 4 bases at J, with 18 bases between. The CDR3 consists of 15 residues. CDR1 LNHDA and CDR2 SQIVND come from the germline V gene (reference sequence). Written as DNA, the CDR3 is TGTGCCAGTAGCACTGGGACCGCCCTTACCTATGGCTACACCTTC. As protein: CASSTGTALTYGYTF.

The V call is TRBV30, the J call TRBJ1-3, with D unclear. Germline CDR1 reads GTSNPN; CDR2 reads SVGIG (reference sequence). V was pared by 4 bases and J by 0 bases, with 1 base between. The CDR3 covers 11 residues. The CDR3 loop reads CAWTSGNTIYF. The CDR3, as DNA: TGTGCCTGGACCTCTGGAAACACCATATATTTT.

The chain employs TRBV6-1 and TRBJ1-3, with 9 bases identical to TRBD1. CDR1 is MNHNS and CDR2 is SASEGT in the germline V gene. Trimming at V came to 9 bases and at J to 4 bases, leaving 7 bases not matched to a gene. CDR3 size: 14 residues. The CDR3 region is CASHQQGAGNTIYF. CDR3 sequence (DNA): TGTGCCAGTCATCAACAGGGGGCGGGAAACACCATATATTTT.

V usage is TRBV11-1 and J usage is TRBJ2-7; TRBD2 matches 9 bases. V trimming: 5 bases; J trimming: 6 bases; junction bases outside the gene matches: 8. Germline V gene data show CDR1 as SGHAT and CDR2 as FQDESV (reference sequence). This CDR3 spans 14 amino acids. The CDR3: CASSNPGLALEQYF. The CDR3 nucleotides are TGTGCCAGCAGCAACCCGGGACTAGCCCTCGAGCAGTACTTC.

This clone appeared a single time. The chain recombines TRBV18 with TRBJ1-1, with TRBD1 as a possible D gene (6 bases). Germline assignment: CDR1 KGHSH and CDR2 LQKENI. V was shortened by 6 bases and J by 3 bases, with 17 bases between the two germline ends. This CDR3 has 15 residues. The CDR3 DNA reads TGTGCCAGCTCCCCATCTAGCAGGGGTGACACTGAAGCTTTCTTT. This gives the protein CASSPSSRGDTEAFF.

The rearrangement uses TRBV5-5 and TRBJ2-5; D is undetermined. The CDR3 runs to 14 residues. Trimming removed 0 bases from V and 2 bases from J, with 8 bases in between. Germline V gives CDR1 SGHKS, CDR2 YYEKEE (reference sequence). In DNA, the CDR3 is TGTGCCAGCAGCTTGGAGGTACAGCAAGAGACCCAGTACTTC. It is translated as CASSLEVQQETQYF.

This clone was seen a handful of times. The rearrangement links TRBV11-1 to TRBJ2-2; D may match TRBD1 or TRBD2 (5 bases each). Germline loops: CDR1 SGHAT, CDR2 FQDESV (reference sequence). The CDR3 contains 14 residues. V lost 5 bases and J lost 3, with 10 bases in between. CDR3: CASSPLGDTGELFF. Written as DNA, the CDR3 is TGTGCCAGCAGCCCCCTGGGGGACACCGGGGAGCTGTTTTTT. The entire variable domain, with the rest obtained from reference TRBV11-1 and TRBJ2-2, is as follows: EAEVAQSPRYKITEKSQAVAFWCDPISGHATLYWYRQILGQGPELLVQFQDESVVDDSQLPKDRFSAERLKGVDSTLKIQPAELGDSAMYLCASSPLGDTGELFFGEGSRLTVL.

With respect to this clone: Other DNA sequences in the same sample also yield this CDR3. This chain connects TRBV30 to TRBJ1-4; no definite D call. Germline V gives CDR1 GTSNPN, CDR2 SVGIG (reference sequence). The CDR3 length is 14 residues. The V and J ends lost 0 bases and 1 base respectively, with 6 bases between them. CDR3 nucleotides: TGTGCCTGGAGTGTAGGGTTAACTAATGAAAAACTGTTTTTT. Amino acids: CAWSVGLTNEKLFF.

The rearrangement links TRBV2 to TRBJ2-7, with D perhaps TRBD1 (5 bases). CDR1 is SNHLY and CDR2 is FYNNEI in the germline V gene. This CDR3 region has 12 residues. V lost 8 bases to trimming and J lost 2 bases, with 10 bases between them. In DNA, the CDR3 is TGTGCCAGCCGGGCAGGGACCTACGAGCAGTACTTC. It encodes CASRAGTYEQYF.

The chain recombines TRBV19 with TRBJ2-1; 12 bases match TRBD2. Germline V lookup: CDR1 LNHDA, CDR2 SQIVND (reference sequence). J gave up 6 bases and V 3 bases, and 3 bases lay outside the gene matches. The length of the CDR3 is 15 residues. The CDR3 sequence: CASSIGTSGSNEQFF. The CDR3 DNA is TGTGCCAGTAGTATCGGGACTAGCGGGTCCAATGAGCAGTTCTTC.

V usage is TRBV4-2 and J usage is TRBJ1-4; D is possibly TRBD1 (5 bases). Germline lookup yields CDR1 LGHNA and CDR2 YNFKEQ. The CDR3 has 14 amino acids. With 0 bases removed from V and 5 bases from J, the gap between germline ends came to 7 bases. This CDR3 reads CASSQDGGNEKLFF. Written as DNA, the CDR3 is TGTGCCAGCAGCCAAGATGGGGGAAATGAAAAACTGTTTTTT.

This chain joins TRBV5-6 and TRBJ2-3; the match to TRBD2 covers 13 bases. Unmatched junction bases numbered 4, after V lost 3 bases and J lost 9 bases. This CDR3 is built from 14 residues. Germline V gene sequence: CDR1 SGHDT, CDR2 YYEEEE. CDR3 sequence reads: CASSSGTSGDTQYF. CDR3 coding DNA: TGTGCCAGCAGCTCAGGGACTAGCGGGGACACGCAGTATTTT.

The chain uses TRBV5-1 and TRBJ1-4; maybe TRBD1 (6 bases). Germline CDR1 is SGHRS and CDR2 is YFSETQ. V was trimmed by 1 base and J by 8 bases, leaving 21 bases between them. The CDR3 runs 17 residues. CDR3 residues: CASSLYGGSGTREKLFF. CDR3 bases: TGCGCCAGCAGCTTGTACGGGGGATCCGGGACACGCGAAAAACTGTTTTTT. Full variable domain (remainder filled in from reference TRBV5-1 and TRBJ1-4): KAGVTQTPRYLIKTRGQQVTLSCSPISGHRSVSWYQQTPGQGLQFLFEYFSETQRNKGNFPGRFSGRQFSNSRSEMNVSTLELGDSALYLCASSLYGGSGTREKLFFGSGTQLSVL.

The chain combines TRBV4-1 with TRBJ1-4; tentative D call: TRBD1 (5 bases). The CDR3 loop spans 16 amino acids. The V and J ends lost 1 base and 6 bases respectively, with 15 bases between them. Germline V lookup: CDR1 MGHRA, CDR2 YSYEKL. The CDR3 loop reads CASSQGSGLIDEKLFF. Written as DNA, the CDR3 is TGCGCCAGCAGCCAAGGCTCGGGACTGATCGATGAAAAACTGTTTTTT.